This is a list of T cell receptor beta chains from one sample in a study of persistence of HIV-infected CD4 T cells. These receptors have no known antigen. This table comes from immunoSEQ multiplex PCR, and its TCRdb copy is limited to in-frame clones, with some not included. This table holds about 43,000 clones, 70% to 80% found once. Sequenced material: CD4+ T cells sorted from PBMCs after roughly 19-hour stimulation, taken from a patient who received antiretroviral therapy. These TCRs come from an adult man with HIV who was CMV-seropositive. Each CDR3 is given with its conserved first and last residue. A D gene is named only where the DNA matches it firmly. Rows may omit the clone size; those that give it use once, few, many or a size class.

d_call,j_call,v_call,clone_size,cdr3_aa,cdr3_nt
.,TRBJ1-2,TRBV20-1,.,CSARGAGYTF,TGCAGTGCTAGGGGGGCCGGCTACACCTTC
.,TRBJ1-3,TRBV30,.,CAWGDGTISGNTIYF,TGTGCCTGGGGCGACGGAACTATCTCTGGAAACACCATATATTTT
TRBD2,TRBJ2-1,TRBV30,.,CAWSVRASGAYNEQFF,TGTGCCTGGAGTGTCCGTGCTAGCGGCGCCTACAATGAGCAGTTCTTC
.,TRBJ1-5,TRBV28,once,CASSSESFQPQHF,TGTGCCAGCAGTTCGGAGTCTTTTCAGCCCCAGCATTTT
.,TRBJ2-7,TRBV7-2,.,CASSLQVSSYEQYF,TGTGCCAGCAGCTTACAGGTCAGCTCCTACGAGCAGTACTTC
.,TRBJ2-7,TRBV5-1,.,CASSFSDLYEQYF,TGCGCCAGCAGCTTCTCGGACCTCTACGAGCAGTACTTC
.,TRBJ1-1,TRBV19,medium-sized,CASRPLALGSLRGQRGTEAFF,TGTGCCAGTAGGCCTCTTGCATTGGGGAGTCTTCGCGGGCAAAGGGGCACTGAAGCTTTCTTT
.,TRBJ2-7,TRBV5-1,.,CASSRTDLYEQYF,TGCGCCAGCAGCCGGACAGACCTCTACGAGCAGTACTTC
TRBD1,TRBJ1-4,TRBV27,.,CASSTKTGGNEKLFF,TGTGCCAGCAGTACCAAGACAGGGGGCAATGAAAAACTGTTTTTT
.,TRBJ1-4,TRBV6-6,.,CASSYGRPTNEKLFF,TGTGCCAGCAGTTACGGACGGCCAACTAATGAAAAACTGTTTTTT
.,TRBJ1-5,TRBV2,.,CASSGRENQPQHF,TGTGCCAGCAGCGGACGGGAGAATCAGCCCCAGCATTTT
TRBD1,TRBJ1-2,TRBV6-2/TRBV6-3,.,CASSYTSGQTFYGYTF,TGTGCCAGCAGTTACACCTCGGGACAGACCTTCTATGGCTACACCTTC
.,TRBJ2-7,TRBV7-2,.,CASSLQGGSYEQYF,TGTGCCAGCAGCTTACAGGGAGGTTCCTACGAGCAGTACTTC
.,TRBJ1-2,TRBV6-6,.,CASSSRRGSNYGYTF,TGTGCCAGCAGTTCAAGGAGAGGATCTAACTATGGCTACACCTTC
.,TRBJ2-7,TRBV6-5,once,CASSRPGSGQYF,TGTGCCAGCAGTAGACCGGGCAGCGGGCAGTACTTC
.,TRBJ2-3,TRBV19,.,CASSRRANTNTDTQYF,TGTGCCAGTAGCCGACGGGCAAATACGAACACAGATACGCAGTATTTT
.,TRBJ1-4,TRBV7-2,.,CASSLVGGNEKLFF,TGTGCCAGCAGCTTAGTCGGGGGGAATGAAAAACTGTTTTTT
.,TRBJ2-2,TRBV30,.,CAWSWGERVSTGELFF,TGTGCCTGGAGTTGGGGGGAACGAGTCTCCACCGGGGAGCTGTTTTTT
TRBD1,TRBJ2-2,TRBV18,medium-sized,CASSRSAGGSANTGELFF,TGTGCCAGCTCACGATCCGCAGGGGGTAGTGCGAACACCGGGGAGCTGTTTTTT
.,TRBJ1-4,TRBV5-5,.,CASSLGAGNEKLFF,TGTGCCAGCAGCTTGGGGGCAGGGAATGAAAAACTGTTTTTT
.,TRBJ1-3,TRBV5-5,.,CASSFWATSGSGNTIYF,TGTGCCAGCAGCTTCTGGGCAACATCAGGCTCTGGAAACACCATATATTTT
TRBD2,TRBJ2-1,TRBV30,.,CAWSKTSGAYNEQFF,TGTGCCTGGAGTAAGACTAGCGGGGCCTACAATGAGCAGTTCTTC
.,TRBJ2-7,TRBV14,.,CASSQAYGTHNYEQYF,TGTGCCAGCAGCCAAGCCTACGGGACTCACAACTACGAGCAGTACTTC
.,TRBJ1-1,TRBV15,.,CATRSLNTEAFF,TGTGCCACTCGCTCTCTAAACACTGAAGCTTTCTTT
.,TRBJ2-5,TRBV4-2,.,CASSQEGPQYF,TGTGCCAGCAGCCAAGAGGGGCCCCAGTACTTC
.,TRBJ1-4,TRBV11-3,.,CASSLYRFATNEKLFF,TGTGCCAGCAGCTTGTACAGGTTCGCAACTAATGAAAAACTGTTTTTT
.,TRBJ2-7,TRBV6-1,.,CASSETPTAAYEQYF,TGTGCCAGCAGTGAAACGCCCACAGCAGCATACGAGCAGTACTTC
.,TRBJ1-1,TRBV27,.,CASSKGGGNTEAFF,TGTGCCAGCAGTAAAGGGGGGGGGAACACTGAAGCTTTCTTT
TRBD1,TRBJ2-3,TRBV6-5,.,CASSSWTGRTDTQYF,TGTGCCAGCAGTTCCTGGACAGGGCGCACAGATACGCAGTATTTT
TRBD1,TRBJ2-2,TRBV7-3,.,CASSRQGNTGELFF,TGTGCCAGCAGTCGACAGGGGAACACCGGGGAGCTGTTTTTT
.,TRBJ2-4,TRBV6-5,.,CASSYGKQRAKNIQYF,TGTGCCAGCAGTTACGGGAAGCAGCGGGCCAAAAACATTCAGTACTTC